These T cell receptor beta chains were read from a single sample in a study of blood T cell repertoires in COVID-19. Generated by immunoSEQ multiplex PCR, the TCRdb table keeps only in-frame clones and is missing some. Among about 210,000 clones listed, around 90% were seen once. Sequencing used PBMCs or T cells enriched from blood (not recorded which). Receptors originate from a man aged 18-30 years with acute COVID-19. CDR3s include the opening cysteine and the closing phenylalanine or tryptophan. D genes are given only for firm matches. Not every row has a clone size; where given, it reads once, few, many or a size class.

>TRBJ2-1|-|-|TRBV9
TGTGCCAGCAGCCGATCTACAGAATACAATGAGCAGTTCTTC
CASSRSTEYNEQFF
>TRBJ2-1|TRBD2|-|TRBV19
TGTGCCAGTAGTATCAGGCTAGCGGGGAGCTCCTACAATGAGCAGTTCTTC
CASSIRLAGSSYNEQFF
>TRBJ1-1|-|-|TRBV24-1
TGTGCCACCAGTGATGAATGGGCCGTTCGAGTTTTCTTT
CATSDEWAVRVFF
>TRBJ1-2|TRBD1|few|TRBV7-3
TGTGCCAGCAGCCTGGACAGGGGATATGGCTACACCTTC
CASSLDRGYGYTF
>TRBJ1-5|TRBD1|-|TRBV5-1
TGCGCCAGCAGCCATGGACAGGGAGGCAATCAGCCCCAGCATTTT
CASSHGQGGNQPQHF
>TRBJ1-5|-|once|TRBV9
TGTGCCAGCAGCGCAGGACTGAACAATCAGCCCCAGCATTTT
CASSAGLNNQPQHF
>TRBJ2-5|-|-|TRBV20-1
TGCAGTGCTAGTACGTCCAGCGGGCAAGAGACCCAGTACTTC
CSASTSSGQETQYF
>TRBJ1-5|-|-|TRBV12-3/TRBV12-4
TGTGCCAGCAGTTTGACGGGGGACCAGCCCCAGCATTTT
CASSLTGDQPQHF
>TRBJ2-3|TRBD1|-|TRBV11-2
TGTGCCAGCAGCCAGCAGGGACAGGGGTTTTCAGATACGCAGTATTTT
CASSQQGQGFSDTQYF
>TRBJ2-1|-|-|TRBV7-8
TGTGCCAGCAGCGACAGGCGGCTAGCTATTAGGTACAATGAGCAGTTCTTC
CASSDRRLAIRYNEQFF
>TRBJ2-7|-|-|TRBV5-1
TGCGCCAGCAGCTCTTCCCTCGGCTCCTACGAGCAGTACTTC
CASSSSLGSYEQYF
>TRBJ2-1|TRBD2|-|TRBV14
TGTGCCAGCAGCCAAGATCCGGGACTAGCGGGGGGCGAGCAGTTCTTC
CASSQDPGLAGGEQFF
>TRBJ2-7|TRBD1|many|TRBV2
TGTGCCAGCAGTGAGCCGCCGGGACAGGGTGCCCACGAGCAGTACTTC
CASSEPPGQGAHEQYF
>TRBJ1-1|-|-|TRBV5-5
TGTGCCAGCAGCTTACAGGGCGGTAAAGCTGAAGCTTTCTTT
CASSLQGGKAEAFF
>TRBJ2-1|-|-|TRBV19
TGTGCCAGTAGAATCCGGGATCGACGTTTTTCCTACAATGAGCAGTTCTTC
CASRIRDRRFSYNEQFF
>TRBJ2-3|TRBD1|-|TRBV5-6
TGTGCCAGCAGCTTGGACCGGGACAGGGTCACAGATACGCAGTATTTT
CASSLDRDRVTDTQYF
>TRBJ2-7|TRBD1|-|TRBV5-1
TGCGCCAGCAGCTCACTCAACAGGGGTCGGACCGAGCAGTACTTC
CASSSLNRGRTEQYF
>TRBJ2-7|TRBD2|-|TRBV2
TGTGCCACCGGACTAGCGGGAACCTACGAGCAGTACTTC
CATGLAGTYEQYF
>TRBJ2-5|TRBD1|-|TRBV2
TGTGCCAGCAGCCCCCAGACAGGGGGCCGAGAGACCCAGTACTTC
CASSPQTGGRETQYF
>TRBJ2-1|-|-|TRBV7-2
TGTGCCAGCAGCTTTGGGGGGTTGGGGAATGAGCAGTTCTTC
CASSFGGLGNEQFF
>TRBJ2-7|TRBD2|-|TRBV2
TGTGCCAGCAGAGGGGCGAGCGGGAGCGACGCCTACGAGCAGTACTTC
CASRGASGSDAYEQYF
>TRBJ1-4|TRBD1|-|TRBV6-6
TGTGCCAGCAGCCGGGGACAGGGTAATGAAAAACTGTTTTTT
CASSRGQGNEKLFF
>TRBJ2-7|-|-|TRBV27
TGTGCCAGCAGTTCCCCCAATGAGGAGCAGTACTTC
CASSSPNEEQYF
>TRBJ2-1|TRBD2|few|TRBV29-1
TGCAGCGTTTCCCTAGCGGGACAGGAGCAGTTCTTC
CSVSLAGQEQFF
>TRBJ2-1|TRBD1|-|TRBV18
TGTGCCAGCTCACCCGAACAGGGGGATGAGCAGTTCTTC
CASSPEQGDEQFF
>TRBJ2-7|TRBD1|-|TRBV6-1
TGTGCCAGCAGTGAAGGACAGGGCGGGTACGAGCAGTACTTC
CASSEGQGGYEQYF
>TRBJ2-2|-|-|TRBV9
TGTGCCAGCAGCGTAGAAGGTAGCTCGAACACCGGGGAGCTGTTTTTT
CASSVEGSSNTGELFF
>TRBJ2-3|TRBD2|-|TRBV5-1
TGCGCCAGCAGCGAAGCGGGAGATGGCGCAGATACGCAGTATTTT
CASSEAGDGADTQYF
>TRBJ1-1|TRBD1|-|TRBV10-2
TGCGCCAGCAGTGTAGCGACAGGGGGCTCGACTGAAGCTTTCTTT
CASSVATGGSTEAFF
>TRBJ1-3|TRBD1|-|TRBV18
TGTGCCAGCTCTTTTGGACAGGGGACCGGAAACACCATATATTTT
CASSFGQGTGNTIYF
>TRBJ2-7|-|once|TRBV24-1
TGTGCCACCAGTGACCCGAACAGGGATGGGGGCTCCTACGAGCAGTACTTC
CATSDPNRDGGSYEQYF
>TRBJ2-1|TRBD2|-|TRBV14
TGTGCCAGCAGCCAAGAGGGACTAGCGGGAGGTTCCTCCTACAATGAGCAGTTCTTC
CASSQEGLAGGSSYNEQFF
>TRBJ2-1|TRBD1|-|TRBV30
TGTGCCTGGAGCTTGGGACAGGCCTACAATGAGCAGTTCTTC
CAWSLGQAYNEQFF
>TRBJ2-1|-|-|TRBV5-6
TGTGCCAGCAGCTTGGCGCGTGAGCAGTTCTTC
CASSLAREQFF
>TRBJ1-1|-|-|TRBV27
TGTGCCAGCAGTCCTATCCCCAGGGTGAACACTGAAGCTTTCTTT
CASSPIPRVNTEAFF
>TRBJ1-6|TRBD1|-|TRBV7-9
TGTGCCAGCGGCGTCCCGGGACAGGGACCGAATTCACCCCTCCACTTT
CASGVPGQGPNSPLHF
>TRBJ1-2|-|-|TRBV4-1
TGCGCCAGCAGCCAAGCTATTCGACTGGCAACTAACTATGGCTACACCTTC
CASSQAIRLATNYGYTF
>TRBJ2-7|TRBD1|-|TRBV5-1
TGCGCCAGCAGCTTGGGACAGGGTAAGGCGTCTGGGACGTCCTACGAGCAGTACTTC
CASSLGQGKASGTSYEQYF
>TRBJ1-1|-|-|TRBV15
TGTGCCACCAGCAGAGATCCGGGGAACACTGAAGCTTTCTTT
CATSRDPGNTEAFF
>TRBJ2-1|-|-|TRBV18
TGTGCCAGCTCACCAAGAGAAAACAATGAGCAGTTCTTC
CASSPRENNEQFF
>TRBJ2-5|-|-|TRBV13
TGTGCCAGCAGCCCAAAAGCGGGGACCCAGTACTTC
CASSPKAGTQYF
>TRBJ2-7|TRBD2|few|TRBV6-2/TRBV6-3
TGTGCCAGCAGTAATTCCCCGGGACTAGCGAGAGGGGAGCAGTACTTC
CASSNSPGLARGEQYF
>TRBJ2-4|-|-|TRBV7-2
TGTGCCAGCAGCTTAGGTCGGCAGGGGGGAAACATTCAGTACTTC
CASSLGRQGGNIQYF
>TRBJ2-1|TRBD2|-|TRBV27
TGTGCCAGCAGGGGACTAAGCAATGAGCAGTTCTTC
CASRGLSNEQFF
>TRBJ2-2|-|few|TRBV28
TGTGCCAGCAGTTTTTCATATATAGCTCAGAACACCGGGGAGCTGTTTTTT
CASSFSYIAQNTGELFF
>TRBJ2-1|TRBD2|-|TRBV29-1
TGCAGCGGATTCGGGACTAGCCGAGTCGTAGGTGAGCAGTTCTTC
CSGFGTSRVVGEQFF
>TRBJ1-2|-|-|TRBV5-1
TGCGCCAGCAGCTTGGCAGGGGATGGCTACACCTTC
CASSLAGDGYTF
>TRBJ1-1|TRBD1|-|TRBV5-6
TGTGCCAGCAGCGGGAAAGGACAGGGGGCTTCCCTCGGAGCTTTCTTT
CASSGKGQGASLGAFF
>TRBJ1-1|-|-|TRBV7-9
TGTGCCAGCAGCTTCGACAGAGGCACTGAAGCTTTCTTT
CASSFDRGTEAFF
>TRBJ1-1|-|-|TRBV4-3
TGCGCCAGCAGCCAAGGCACAGGTGACACTGAAGCTTTCTTT
CASSQGTGDTEAFF
>TRBJ2-1|-|-|TRBV7-6
TGTGCCAGCAGCCCCATGGGTCTAAGCGGACACAATGAGCAGTTCTTC
CASSPMGLSGHNEQFF
>TRBJ1-1|-|-|TRBV27
TGTGCCAGCAGGAACAGGTTACCTCCGTTTGAAGCTTTCTTT
CASRNRLPPFEAFF
>TRBJ2-4|-|-|TRBV28
TGTGCCAGCAGTCTAGGAGGGGGCCTACTGAACATTCAGTACTTC
CASSLGGGLLNIQYF
>TRBJ1-2|TRBD1|-|TRBV4-1
TGCGCCAGCAGCGATGAGACAGGGGGCCACGAACTCGATGGCTACACCTTC
CASSDETGGHELDGYTF
>TRBJ2-7|TRBD2|-|TRBV28
TGTGCCAGCAGTAGGACTAGCGACTACGAGCAGTACTTC
CASSRTSDYEQYF